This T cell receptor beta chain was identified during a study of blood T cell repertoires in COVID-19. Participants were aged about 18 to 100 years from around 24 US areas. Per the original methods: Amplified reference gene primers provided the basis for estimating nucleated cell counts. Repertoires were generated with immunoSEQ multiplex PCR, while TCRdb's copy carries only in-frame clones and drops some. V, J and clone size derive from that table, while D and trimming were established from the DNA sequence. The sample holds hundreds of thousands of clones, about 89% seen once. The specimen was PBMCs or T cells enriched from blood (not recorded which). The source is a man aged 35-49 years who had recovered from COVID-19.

DNA for the CDR3: TGCGCCAGCAGCCCAGGGTTCGCCGGGGAGCTGTTTTTT. It translates to CASSPGFAGELFF. V gene TRBV5-1 combines with J gene TRBJ2-2, with a possible D match to TRBD1 (5 bases). CDR1 SGHRS and CDR2 YFSETQ come from the germline V gene. The CDR3 totals 13 residues. Deletions cut 4 bases from V and 6 bases from J, with 10 bases between.